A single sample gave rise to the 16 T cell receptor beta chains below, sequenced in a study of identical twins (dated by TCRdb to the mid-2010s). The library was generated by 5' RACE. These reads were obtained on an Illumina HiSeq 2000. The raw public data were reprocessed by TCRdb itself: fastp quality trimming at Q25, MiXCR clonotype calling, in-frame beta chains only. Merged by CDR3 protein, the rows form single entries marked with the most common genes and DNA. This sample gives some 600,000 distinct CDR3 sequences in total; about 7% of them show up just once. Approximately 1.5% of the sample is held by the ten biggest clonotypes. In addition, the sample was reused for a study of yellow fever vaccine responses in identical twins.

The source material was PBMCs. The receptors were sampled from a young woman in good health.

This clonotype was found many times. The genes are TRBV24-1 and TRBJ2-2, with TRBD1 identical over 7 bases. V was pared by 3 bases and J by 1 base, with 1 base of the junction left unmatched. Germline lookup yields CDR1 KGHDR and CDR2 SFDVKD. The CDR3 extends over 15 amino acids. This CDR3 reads CATSDHRGNTGELFF. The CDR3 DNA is TGTGCCACCAGTGATCACAGGGGGAACACCGGGGAGCTGTTTTTT.

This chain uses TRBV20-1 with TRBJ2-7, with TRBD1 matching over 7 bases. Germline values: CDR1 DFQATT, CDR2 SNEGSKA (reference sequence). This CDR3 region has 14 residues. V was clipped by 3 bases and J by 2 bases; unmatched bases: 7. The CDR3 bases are TGCAGTGCTAGCCCGGGACAGAATCCCTACGAGCAGTACTTC. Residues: CSASPGQNPYEQYF.

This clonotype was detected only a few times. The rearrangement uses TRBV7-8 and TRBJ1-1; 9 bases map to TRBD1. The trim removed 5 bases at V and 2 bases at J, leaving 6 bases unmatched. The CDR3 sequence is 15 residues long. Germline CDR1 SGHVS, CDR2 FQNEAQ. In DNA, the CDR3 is TGTGCCAGCAGCCCGGGACAGGGCGGTAACACTGAAGCTTTCTTT. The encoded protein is CASSPGQGGNTEAFF.

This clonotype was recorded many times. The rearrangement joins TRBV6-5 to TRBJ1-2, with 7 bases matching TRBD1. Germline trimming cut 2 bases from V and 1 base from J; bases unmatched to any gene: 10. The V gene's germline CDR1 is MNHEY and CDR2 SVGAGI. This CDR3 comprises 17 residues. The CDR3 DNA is TGTGCCAGCAGTTACAAGGGGGCCGGGTTGAGTAACTATGGCTACACCTTC. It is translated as CASSYKGAGLSNYGYTF.

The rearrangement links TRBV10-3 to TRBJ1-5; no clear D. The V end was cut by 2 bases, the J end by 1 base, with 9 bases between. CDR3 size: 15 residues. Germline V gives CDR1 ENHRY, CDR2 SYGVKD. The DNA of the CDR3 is TGTGCCATCAGTGAGGGCCTCAGCAGCAATCAGCCCCAGCATTTT. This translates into CAISEGLSSNQPQHF.

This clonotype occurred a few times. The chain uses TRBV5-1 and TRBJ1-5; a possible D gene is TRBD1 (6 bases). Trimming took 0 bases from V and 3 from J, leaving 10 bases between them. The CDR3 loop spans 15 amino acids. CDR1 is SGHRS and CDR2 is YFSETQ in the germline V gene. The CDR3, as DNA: TGCGCCAGCAGCTTGGCAGGGGTCATCAATCAGCCCCAGCATTTT. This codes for CASSLAGVINQPQHF.

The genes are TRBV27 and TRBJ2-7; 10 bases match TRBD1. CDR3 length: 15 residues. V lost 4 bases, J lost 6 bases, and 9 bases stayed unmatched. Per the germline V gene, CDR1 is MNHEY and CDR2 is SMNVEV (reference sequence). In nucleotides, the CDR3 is TGTGCCAGCAGTTCTACCGGGACAGGGGAGGTCGAGCAGTACTTC. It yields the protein CASSSTGTGEVEQYF.

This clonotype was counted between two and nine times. The CDR3 DNA sequence: TGCGCCAGCAGCACTTCGGGACAGGGGGCGGAGACCCAGTACTTC. This translates into CASSTSGQGAETQYF. This chain links TRBV5-1 with TRBJ2-5; the match to TRBD1 covers 12 bases. V trimming: 4 bases; J trimming: 5 bases; junction bases outside the gene matches: 6. CDR3 size: 15 residues. Germline V CDR1 and CDR2: SGHRS, YFSETQ.

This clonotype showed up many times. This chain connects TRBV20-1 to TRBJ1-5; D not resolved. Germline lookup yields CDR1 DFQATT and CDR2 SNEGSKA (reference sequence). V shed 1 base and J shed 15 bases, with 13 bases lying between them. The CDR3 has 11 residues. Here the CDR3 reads CSARARAGVHF. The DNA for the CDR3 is TGCAGTGCTAGAGCCCGCGCTGGGGTGCATTTT.

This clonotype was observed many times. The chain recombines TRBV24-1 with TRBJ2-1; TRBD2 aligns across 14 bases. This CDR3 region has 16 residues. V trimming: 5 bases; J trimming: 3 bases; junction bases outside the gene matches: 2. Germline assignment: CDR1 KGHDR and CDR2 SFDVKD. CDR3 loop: CATSGGTSGSYNEQFF. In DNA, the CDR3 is TGTGCCACCAGTGGCGGGACTAGCGGGAGCTACAATGAGCAGTTCTTC.

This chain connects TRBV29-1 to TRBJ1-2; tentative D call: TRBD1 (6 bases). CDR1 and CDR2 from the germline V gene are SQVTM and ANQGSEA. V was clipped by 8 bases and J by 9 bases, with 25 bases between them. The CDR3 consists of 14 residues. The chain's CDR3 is CSSNTGPGDGSYTF. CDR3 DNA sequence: TGCAGCTCAAACACTGGGCCAGGGGACGGGAGCTACACCTTC.

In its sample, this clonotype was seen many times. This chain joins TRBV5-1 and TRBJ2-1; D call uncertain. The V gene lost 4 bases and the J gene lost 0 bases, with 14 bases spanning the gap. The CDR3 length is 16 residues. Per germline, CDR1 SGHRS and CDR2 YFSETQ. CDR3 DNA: TGCGCCAGCAGCCACTACCTCGGAAGCTCCTACAATGAGCAGTTCTTC. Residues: CASSHYLGSSYNEQFF. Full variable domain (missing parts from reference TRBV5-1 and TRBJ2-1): KAGVTQTPRYLIKTRGQQVTLSCSPISGHRSVSWYQQTPGQGLQFLFEYFSETQRNKGNFPGRFSGRQFSNSRSEMNVSTLELGDSALYLCASSHYLGSSYNEQFFGPGTRLTVL.

CDR3 protein: CASSHGQVNTEAFF. CDR3 nucleotides: TGTGCCAGCAGCCACGGACAGGTGAACACTGAAGCTTTCTTT. The rearrangement joins TRBV3-1 to TRBJ1-1, with TRBD1 matching over 7 bases. The germline gives CDR1 LGHDT, CDR2 YNNKEL (reference sequence). This CDR3 comprises 14 residues. V was clipped by 3 bases and J by 0 bases; unmatched bases: 1.

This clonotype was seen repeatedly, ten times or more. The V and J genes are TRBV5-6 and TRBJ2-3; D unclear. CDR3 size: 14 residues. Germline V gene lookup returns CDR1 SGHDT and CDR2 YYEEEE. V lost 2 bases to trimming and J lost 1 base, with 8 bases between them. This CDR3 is CASSFSLGTDTQYF. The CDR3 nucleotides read TGTGCCAGCAGCTTCTCCCTTGGCACAGATACGCAGTATTTT.

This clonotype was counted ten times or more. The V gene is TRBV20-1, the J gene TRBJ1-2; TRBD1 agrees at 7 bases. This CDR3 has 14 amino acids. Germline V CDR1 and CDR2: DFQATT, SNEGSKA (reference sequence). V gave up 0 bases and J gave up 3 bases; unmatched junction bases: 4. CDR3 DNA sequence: TGCAGTGCTAGAGATGGGGACAGCTACTATGGCTACACCTTC. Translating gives CSARDGDSYYGYTF.

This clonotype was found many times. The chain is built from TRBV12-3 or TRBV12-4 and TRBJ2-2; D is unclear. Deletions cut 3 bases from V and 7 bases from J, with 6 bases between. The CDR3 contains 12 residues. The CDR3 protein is CASSFNHGELFF. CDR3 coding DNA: TGTGCCAGCAGTTTCAATCACGGGGAGCTGTTTTTT.